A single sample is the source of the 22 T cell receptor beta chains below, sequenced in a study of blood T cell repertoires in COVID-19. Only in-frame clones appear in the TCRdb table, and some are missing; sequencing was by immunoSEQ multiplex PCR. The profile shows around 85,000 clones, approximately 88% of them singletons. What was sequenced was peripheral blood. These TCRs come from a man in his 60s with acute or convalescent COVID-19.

CDR3 amino acids: CATGTGGSNEKLFF. Written as DNA, the CDR3 is TGTGCCACTGGGACTGGGGGGTCAAATGAAAAACTGTTTTTT. The chain has TRBV6-5 and TRBJ1-4; maybe TRBD1 (5 bases). CDR1 and CDR2 (germline): MNHEY, SVGAGI. The CDR3 runs 14 residues. The V and J ends lost 10 bases and 5 bases respectively, with 17 bases between them.

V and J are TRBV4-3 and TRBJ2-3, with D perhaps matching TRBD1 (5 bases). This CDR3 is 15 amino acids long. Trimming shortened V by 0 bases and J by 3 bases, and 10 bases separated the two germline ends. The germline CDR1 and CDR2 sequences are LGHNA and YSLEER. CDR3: CASSQDPKGTDTQYF. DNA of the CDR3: TGCGCCAGCAGCCAAGATCCTAAGGGGACAGATACGCAGTATTTT.

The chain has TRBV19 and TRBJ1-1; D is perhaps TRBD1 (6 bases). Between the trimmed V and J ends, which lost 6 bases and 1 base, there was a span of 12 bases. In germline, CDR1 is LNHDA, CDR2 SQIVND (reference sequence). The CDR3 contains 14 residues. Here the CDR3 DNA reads TGTGCCAGTAGGACCGGGACACCGAACACTGAAGCTTTCTTT. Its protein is CASRTGTPNTEAFF.

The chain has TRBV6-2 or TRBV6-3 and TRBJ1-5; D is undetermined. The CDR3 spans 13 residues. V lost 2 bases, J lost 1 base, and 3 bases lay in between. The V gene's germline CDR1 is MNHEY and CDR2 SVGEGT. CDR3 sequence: CASSYTSNQPQHF. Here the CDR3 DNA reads TGTGCCAGCAGTTACACAAGCAATCAGCCCCAGCATTTT.

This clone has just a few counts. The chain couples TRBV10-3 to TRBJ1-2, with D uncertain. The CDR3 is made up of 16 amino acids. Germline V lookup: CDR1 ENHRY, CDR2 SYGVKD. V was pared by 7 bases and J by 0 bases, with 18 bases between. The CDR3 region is CAITGSVGGANYGYTF. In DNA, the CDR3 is TGTGCCATCACCGGGTCGGTTGGCGGTGCTAACTATGGCTACACCTTC.

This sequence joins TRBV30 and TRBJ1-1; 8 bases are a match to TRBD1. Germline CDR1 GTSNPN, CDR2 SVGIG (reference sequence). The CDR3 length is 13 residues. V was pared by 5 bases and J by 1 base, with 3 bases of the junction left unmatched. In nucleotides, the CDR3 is TGTGCCTGGGCGGGACAGGCGAACACTGAAGCTTTCTTT. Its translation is CAWAGQANTEAFF. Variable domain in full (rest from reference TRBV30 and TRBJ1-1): SQTIHQWPATLVQPVGSPLSLECTVEGTSNPNLYWYRQAAGRGLQLLFYSVGIGQISSEVPQNLSASRPQDRQFILSSKKLLLSDSGFYLCAWAGQANTEAFFGQGTRLTVV.

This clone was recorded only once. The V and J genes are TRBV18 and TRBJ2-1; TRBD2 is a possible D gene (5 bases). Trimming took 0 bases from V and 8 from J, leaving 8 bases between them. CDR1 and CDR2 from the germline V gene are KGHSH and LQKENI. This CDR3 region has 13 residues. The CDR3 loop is CASSPPHGDEQFF. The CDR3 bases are TGTGCCAGCTCACCACCTCACGGGGATGAGCAGTTCTTC. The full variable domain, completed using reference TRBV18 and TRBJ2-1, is NAGVMQNPRHLVRRRGQEARLRCSPMKGHSHVYWYRQLPEEGLKFMVYLQKENIIDESGMPKERFSAEFPKEGPSILRIQQVVRGDSAAYFCASSPPHGDEQFFGPGTRLTVL.

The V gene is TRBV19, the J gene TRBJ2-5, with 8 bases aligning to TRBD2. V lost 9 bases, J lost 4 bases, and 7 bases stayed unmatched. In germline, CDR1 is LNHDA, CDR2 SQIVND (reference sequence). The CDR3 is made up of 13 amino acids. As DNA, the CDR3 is TGTGCCAGCAGTCCCGGGGGGGGAGAGACCCAGTACTTC. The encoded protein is CASSPGGGETQYF.

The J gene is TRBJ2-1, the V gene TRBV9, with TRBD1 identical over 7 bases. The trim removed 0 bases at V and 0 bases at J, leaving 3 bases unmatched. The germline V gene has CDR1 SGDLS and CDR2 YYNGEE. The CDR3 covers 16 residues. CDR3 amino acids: CASSVGGDSSYNEQFF. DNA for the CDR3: TGTGCCAGCAGCGTAGGTGGGGACAGCTCCTACAATGAGCAGTTCTTC.

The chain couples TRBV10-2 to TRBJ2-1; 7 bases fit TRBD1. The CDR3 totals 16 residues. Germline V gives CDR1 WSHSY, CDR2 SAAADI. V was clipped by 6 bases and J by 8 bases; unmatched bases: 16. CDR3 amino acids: CASRDAGTDAWDEQFF. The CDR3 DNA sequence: TGCGCCAGCAGGGATGCCGGGACAGACGCTTGGGATGAGCAGTTCTTC.

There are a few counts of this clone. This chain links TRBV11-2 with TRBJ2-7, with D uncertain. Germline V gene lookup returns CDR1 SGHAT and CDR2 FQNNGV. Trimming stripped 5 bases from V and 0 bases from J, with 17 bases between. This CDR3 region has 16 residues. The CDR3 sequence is CASSPRLTESSYEQYF. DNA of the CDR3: TGTGCCAGCAGCCCCCGGTTGACGGAGAGCTCCTACGAGCAGTACTTC.

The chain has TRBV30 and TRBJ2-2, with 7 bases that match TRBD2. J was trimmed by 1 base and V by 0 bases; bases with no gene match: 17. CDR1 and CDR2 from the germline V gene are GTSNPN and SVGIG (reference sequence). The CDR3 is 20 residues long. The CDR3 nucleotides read TGTGCCTGGAGTGTAGGAGCGGGACGCCAACCCCTTTGGAACACCGGGGAGCTGTTTTTT. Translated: CAWSVGAGRQPLWNTGELFF.

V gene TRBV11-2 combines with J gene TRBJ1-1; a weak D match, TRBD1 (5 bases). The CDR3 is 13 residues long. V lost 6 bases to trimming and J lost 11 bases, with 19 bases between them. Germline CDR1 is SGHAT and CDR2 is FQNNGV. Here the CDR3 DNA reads TGTGCCAGCAGTCATGAACCGGGACTCCGGGCTTTCTTT. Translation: CASSHEPGLRAFF. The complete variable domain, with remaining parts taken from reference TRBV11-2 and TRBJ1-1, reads EAGVAQSPRYKIIEKRQSVAFWCNPISGHATLYWYQQILGQGPKLLIQFQNNGVVDDSQLPKDRFSAERLKGVDSTLKIQPAKLEDSAVYLCASSHEPGLRAFFGQGTRLTVV.

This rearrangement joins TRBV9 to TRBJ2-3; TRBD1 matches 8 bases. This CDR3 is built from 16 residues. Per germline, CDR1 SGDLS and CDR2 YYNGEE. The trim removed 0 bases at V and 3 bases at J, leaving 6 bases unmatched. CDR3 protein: CASSVAGGPITDTQYF. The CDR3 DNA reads TGTGCCAGCAGCGTAGCAGGGGGCCCCATTACAGATACGCAGTATTTT.

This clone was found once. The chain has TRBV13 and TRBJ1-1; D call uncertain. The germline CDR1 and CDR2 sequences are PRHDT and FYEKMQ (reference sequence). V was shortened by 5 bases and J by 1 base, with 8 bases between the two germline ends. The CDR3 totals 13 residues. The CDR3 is CASSVTGNTEAFF. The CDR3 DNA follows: TGTGCCAGCAGCGTTACCGGGAACACTGAAGCTTTCTTT.

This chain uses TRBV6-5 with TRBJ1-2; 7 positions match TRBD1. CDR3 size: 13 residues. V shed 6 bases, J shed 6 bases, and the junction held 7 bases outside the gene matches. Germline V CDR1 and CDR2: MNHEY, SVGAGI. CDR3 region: CASSSRQGHGYTF. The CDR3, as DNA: TGTGCCAGCAGCTCACGACAGGGACATGGCTACACCTTC.

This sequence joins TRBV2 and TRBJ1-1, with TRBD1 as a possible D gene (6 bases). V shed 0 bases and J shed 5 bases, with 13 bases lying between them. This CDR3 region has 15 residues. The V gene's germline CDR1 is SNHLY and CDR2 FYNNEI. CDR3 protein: CASSEARVGGTEAFF. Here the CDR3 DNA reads TGTGCCAGCAGTGAAGCGCGGGTAGGGGGAACTGAAGCTTTCTTT. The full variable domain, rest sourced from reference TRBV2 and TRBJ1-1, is EPEVTQTPSHQVTQMGQEVILRCVPISNHLYFYWYRQILGQKVEFLVSFYNNEISEKSEIFDDQFSVERPDGSNFTLKIRSTKLEDSAMYFCASSEARVGGTEAFFGQGTRLTVV.

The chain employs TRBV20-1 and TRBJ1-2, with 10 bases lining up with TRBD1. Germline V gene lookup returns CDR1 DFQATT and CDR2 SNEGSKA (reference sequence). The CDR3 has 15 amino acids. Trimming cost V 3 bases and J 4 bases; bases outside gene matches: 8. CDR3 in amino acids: CSASPGQGILYGYTF. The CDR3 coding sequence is TGCAGTGCTAGTCCGGGACAGGGGATTCTCTATGGCTACACCTTC.

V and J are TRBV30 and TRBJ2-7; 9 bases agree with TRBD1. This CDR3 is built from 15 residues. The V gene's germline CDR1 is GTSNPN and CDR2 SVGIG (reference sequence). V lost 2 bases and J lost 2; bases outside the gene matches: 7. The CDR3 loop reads CAWSPRTGVTYEQYF. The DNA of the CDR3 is TGTGCCTGGAGTCCACGGACAGGGGTAACCTACGAGCAGTACTTC. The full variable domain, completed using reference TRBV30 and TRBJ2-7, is SQTIHQWPATLVQPVGSPLSLECTVEGTSNPNLYWYRQAAGRGLQLLFYSVGIGQISSEVPQNLSASRPQDRQFILSSKKLLLSDSGFYLCAWSPRTGVTYEQYFGPGTRLTVT.

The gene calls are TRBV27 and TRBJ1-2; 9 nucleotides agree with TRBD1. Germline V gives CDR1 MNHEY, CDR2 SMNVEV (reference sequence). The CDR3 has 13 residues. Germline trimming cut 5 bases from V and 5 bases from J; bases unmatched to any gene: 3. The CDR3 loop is CASSPGTGYGYTF. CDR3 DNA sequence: TGTGCCAGCAGTCCCGGGACAGGGTATGGCTACACCTTC.

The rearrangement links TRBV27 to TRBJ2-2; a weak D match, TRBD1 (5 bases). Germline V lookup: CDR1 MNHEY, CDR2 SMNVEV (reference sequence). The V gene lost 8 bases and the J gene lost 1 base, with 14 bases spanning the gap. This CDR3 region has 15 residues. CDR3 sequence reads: CASDSRRLNTGELFF. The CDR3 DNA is TGTGCCAGCGACAGTCGGCGACTGAACACCGGGGAGCTGTTTTTT.

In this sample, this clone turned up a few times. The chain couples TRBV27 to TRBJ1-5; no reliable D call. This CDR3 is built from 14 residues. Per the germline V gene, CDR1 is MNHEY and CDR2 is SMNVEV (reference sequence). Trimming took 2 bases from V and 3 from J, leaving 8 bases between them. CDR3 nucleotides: TGTGCCAGCAGTTTAATGGGCTCCAATCAGCCCCAGCATTTT. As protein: CASSLMGSNQPQHF.